This entry concerns a single T cell receptor (beta chain). The data stem from a study of T-cell reconstitution after alpha-beta-depleted transplantation in children. Molecular barcoding with unique molecular identifiers was used for the TCRbeta library. Each CDR3 protein is one row after TCRdb ran MiXCR on the PCR reads. The sample includes about 500,000 distinct CDR3 sequences, over 25% seen only once; the top ten take approximately 2.3%. The CDR3 is 17 amino acids. The V end lost 3 bases, the J end lost 1 base, and 17 bases lay between the germline ends. CDR1 and CDR2 (germline): SGHRS, YFSETQ. The chain couples TRBV5-1 to TRBJ2-1; D perhaps matches TRBD2 (7 bases). This sequence was found in a human donor who donated a stem cell graft to a child with aplastic anemia. The specimen comprised PBMCs from the stem cell graft donor, sampled from the stem cell graft. CDR3 in amino acids: CASSSLGGGSSYNEQFF. The CDR3 nucleotides are TGCGCCAGCAGCTCCCTTGGGGGCGGGAGTTCCTACAATGAGCAGTTCTTC.